This TCR beta chain was recovered during a study of cytomegalovirus exposure and HLA in healthy donors. General study results and limits: DRB1 had the most TCR associations and HLA-C the fewest, a later analysis found, with rates varying by HLA locus. It was shown in a later analysis that HLA-associated TCR beta chains were more clonally expanded than other, equally common chains.

PCR used 60 Vbeta primers and 13 Jbeta primers. The table came from immunoSEQ multiplex PCR; TCRdb's copy has only in-frame clones and leaves some out. The sample shows 130,000 or so clones, around three fifths of them seen only once. Nominally healthy donors were sampled, though unrecorded immune exposures were likely. This clone was seen a handful of times. The antigen is undetermined. The TCR originated in a male donor in good health and CMV-seronegative. The sequenced material came from PBMCs.

The CDR3 loop is CASSFVGGSDEQFF. CDR3 DNA sequence: TGTGCCAGCAGTTTTGTCGGGGGGTCGGATGAGCAGTTCTTC. This chain links TRBV27 with TRBJ2-1, with 7 bases identical to TRBD2. This CDR3 comprises 14 residues. J lost 8 bases, V lost 3 bases, and 7 bases had no gene match. Germline lookup yields CDR1 MNHEY and CDR2 SMNVEV (reference sequence).